The 30 T cell receptor beta chains reported below all come from one sample, sequenced in a study of cytomegalovirus exposure and HLA in healthy donors. Primers: 60 Vbeta forward and 13 Jbeta reverse. Assay: immunoSEQ multiplex PCR; the TCRdb copy retains only in-frame clones and omits some. The table shows 98,000 or so clones, with about 83% occurring only once. Sequencing was performed on PBMCs. The receptors originated from a man between 60 and 75 years old in good health and CMV-seropositive.

This chain joins TRBV27 and TRBJ1-2, with a possible D match to TRBD1 (6 bases). V lost 0 bases and J 5 bases, leaving 13 bases between the germline ends. Germline CDR1 and CDR2: MNHEY and SMNVEV (reference sequence). CDR3 length: 15 residues. The CDR3 reads CASSLSFWDTYGYTF. The CDR3, as DNA: TGTGCCAGCAGTTTATCGTTTTGGGACACGTATGGCTACACCTTC.

V and J are TRBV19 and TRBJ1-4; 7 nucleotides align to TRBD1. The CDR3 has 16 residues. Germline CDR1 and CDR2: LNHDA and SQIVND (reference sequence). Trimming removed 5 bases from V and 4 bases from J; junction bases left unmatched: 10. CDR3 amino acids: CASSGLEDRLNEKLFF. CDR3 in DNA: TGTGCCAGTAGTGGCCTAGAGGACAGGCTTAATGAAAAACTGTTTTTT. Using reference TRBV19 and TRBJ1-4 for the parts outside the CDR3, the full variable domain is DGGITQSPKYLFRKEGQNVTLSCEQNLNHDAMYWYRQDPGQGLRLIYYSQIVNDFQKGDIAEGYSVSREKKESFPLTVTSAQKNPTAFYLCASSGLEDRLNEKLFFGSGTQLSVL.

The gene calls are TRBV6-5 and TRBJ2-7; maybe TRBD1 (6 bases). Trimming took off 0 bases at V and 2 bases at J, with 11 bases between the two ends. The germline V gene has CDR1 MNHEY and CDR2 SVGAGI. There are 15 residues in the CDR3. CDR3 sequence: CASSYSSGDTYEQYF. The CDR3 DNA reads as TGTGCCAGCAGTTACTCGTCAGGGGACACCTACGAGCAGTACTTC.

The chain has TRBV27 and TRBJ1-1; D possibly corresponds to TRBD1 (6 bases). Between the trimmed V and J ends, which lost 6 bases and 11 bases, there was a span of 22 bases. CDR1 MNHEY and CDR2 SMNVEV come from the germline V gene (reference sequence). The CDR3 is 14 amino acids. Here the CDR3 reads CASSPGGGPVWAFF. CDR3 in DNA: TGTGCCAGCAGCCCTGGGGGCGGCCCTGTATGGGCTTTCTTT.

Only one count was recorded for this clone. Written as DNA, the CDR3 is TGCGCCAGCAGCCAAGGGAGAAGTTGGGACTATGGCTACACCTTC. Translation gives CASSQGRSWDYGYTF. This chain connects TRBV4-1 to TRBJ1-2; D gene ambiguous. V gave up 1 base and J gave up 3 bases, with 12 bases separating them. CDR1 and CDR2 from the germline V gene are MGHRA and YSYEKL. CDR3 length: 15 residues.

This chain links TRBV5-5 with TRBJ2-7, with no clear D. Germline V gene data show CDR1 as SGHKS and CDR2 as YYEKEE (reference sequence). CDR3 length: 12 amino acids. The CDR3 sequence: CGDKRNSYEQYF. The CDR3 nucleotides read TGTGGCGACAAACGAAATTCCTACGAGCAGTACTTC.

This rearrangement joins TRBV5-1 to TRBJ1-4; 7 bases map to TRBD1. CDR3 size: 15 residues. Germline trimming cut 4 bases from V and 8 bases from J; bases unmatched to any gene: 11. Germline values: CDR1 SGHRS, CDR2 YFSETQ. CDR3 DNA sequence: TGCGCCAGCAGCGACAGACAGGGAGCGGAAGAAAAACTGTTTTTT. It is translated as CASSDRQGAEEKLFF. The variable domain in full, with the rest retrieved from reference TRBV5-1 and TRBJ1-4, is KAGVTQTPRYLIKTRGQQVTLSCSPISGHRSVSWYQQTPGQGLQFLFEYFSETQRNKGNFPGRFSGRQFSNSRSEMNVSTLELGDSALYLCASSDRQGAEEKLFFGSGTQLSVL.

V and J are TRBV9 and TRBJ2-5; tentatively, D is TRBD2 (5 bases). Germline CDR1 is SGDLS and CDR2 is YYNGEE. CDR3 length equals 13 residues. V lost 0 bases, J lost 5 bases, and 8 bases lay in between. Here the CDR3 DNA reads TGTGCCAGCAGCGTAGGAGGGCCGGAGACCCAGTACTTC. Amino acid sequence: CASSVGGPETQYF.

The V gene is TRBV18, the J gene TRBJ2-3; 9 nucleotides match TRBD1. Looked up from germline, CDR1 is KGHSH and CDR2 is LQKENI. Trimming cost V 1 base and J 4 bases; bases outside gene matches: 3. CDR3 length: 15 amino acids. The CDR3 nucleotides read TGTGCCAGCTCACCACGACAGGGGGGGCCAGATACGCAGTATTTT. The encoded protein is CASSPRQGGPDTQYF.

V and J are TRBV6-1 and TRBJ1-5; tentative D call: TRBD1 (6 bases). This CDR3 is built from 13 residues. Trimming removed 1 base at V and 6 bases at J, with 7 bases between. CDR1 and CDR2 from the germline V gene are MNHNS and SASEGT. The CDR3 region has the DNA TGTGCCAGCAGTGAAGGGACAGCTCAGCCCCAGCATTTT. This codes for CASSEGTAQPQHF.

The chain uses TRBV27 and TRBJ2-5; 11 nucleotides line up with TRBD1. V lost 1 base, J lost 4 bases, and 2 bases stayed unmatched. Germline-derived CDR1 and CDR2 are MNHEY and SMNVEV (reference sequence). The CDR3 covers 15 residues. CDR3 sequence: CASSLYGTGGETQYF. The CDR3 bases are TGTGCCAGCAGTTTATATGGGACAGGGGGAGAGACCCAGTACTTC.

This sequence joins TRBV9 and TRBJ2-1, with 8 nucleotides matching TRBD2. Germline CDR1 reads SGDLS; CDR2 reads YYNGEE. The CDR3 consists of 15 residues. The junction had 6 bases not matched to a gene; V was cut back by 3 bases and J by 4 bases. The CDR3, as DNA: TGTGCCAGCAGCGCTTTAGCGGGGTTGTACAATGAGCAGTTCTTC. The encoded protein is CASSALAGLYNEQFF.

The CDR3 DNA reads as TGCGCCAGCAGCCCTTACCCCGGTGCTAGCGGGCAGGATACGCAGTATTTT. It codes for CASSPYPGASGQDTQYF. The chain links TRBV4-1 to TRBJ2-3, with 8 nucleotides matching TRBD2. This CDR3 is built from 17 residues. CDR1 is MGHRA, CDR2 YSYEKL, per germline. The trim removed 4 bases at V and 6 bases at J, leaving 15 bases unmatched.

V is TRBV10-1 and J is TRBJ2-7; 9 bases align to TRBD2. Trimming removed 3 bases from V and 6 bases from J; junction bases left unmatched: 12. The CDR3 is 16 amino acids. CDR1 WNHNN and CDR2 SYGVQD come from the germline V gene (reference sequence). CDR3 in amino acids: CASSDPSGGKIAEQYF. The CDR3 DNA reads as TGCGCCAGCAGTGATCCCAGCGGGGGGAAGATCGCCGAGCAGTACTTC.

The gene calls are TRBV27 and TRBJ1-3, with D maybe TRBD1 (6 bases). Germline CDR1 reads MNHEY; CDR2 reads SMNVEV (reference sequence). Between the trimmed V and J ends, which lost 6 bases and 4 bases, there was a span of 10 bases. There are 13 residues in the CDR3. The CDR3 DNA sequence: TGTGCCAGCAGGACTGGACAGGGAAACACCATATATTTT. As protein: CASRTGQGNTIYF.

The genes are TRBV9 and TRBJ1-6, with D perhaps matching TRBD1 (6 bases). In germline, CDR1 is SGDLS, CDR2 YYNGEE. Trimming pared 0 bases from V and 9 bases from J, leaving 10 bases between. The CDR3 extends over 14 amino acids. CDR3 in amino acids: CASSVDEGVSPLHF. DNA for the CDR3: TGTGCCAGCAGCGTAGATGAGGGGGTTTCACCCCTCCACTTT.

CDR3 residues: CASRTPSSGADTQYF. In DNA form, the CDR3 reads TGTGCCAGCAGAACGCCTAGCTCCGGAGCGGATACGCAGTATTTT. The chain carries TRBV6-5 and TRBJ2-3; a weak D match, TRBD2 (5 bases). Per germline, CDR1 MNHEY and CDR2 SVGAGI. The CDR3 is made up of 15 amino acids. V was pared by 6 bases and J by 6 bases, with 19 bases between.

This sequence joins TRBV7-2 and TRBJ2-3, with 10 bases aligning to TRBD2. V lost 3 bases, J lost 0 bases, and 9 bases stayed unmatched. This CDR3 comprises 18 residues. Germline lookup yields CDR1 SGHTA and CDR2 FQGNSA. The CDR3 coding sequence is TGTGCCAGCAGCTTCCTACGGATAGCGGGGGGTAGCACAGATACGCAGTATTTT. The encoded protein is CASSFLRIAGGSTDTQYF.

The V and J genes are TRBV4-2 and TRBJ1-2, with D unclear. The V and J ends lost 5 bases and 7 bases respectively, with 14 bases between them. The CDR3 covers 13 residues. Germline loops: CDR1 LGHNA, CDR2 YNFKEQ. CDR3 region: CASSEAEGSGYTF. The DNA of the CDR3 is TGTGCCAGCAGCGAGGCAGAGGGAAGTGGCTACACCTTC.

This clone showed up just a few times. The chain has TRBV28 and TRBJ2-7; 9 bases fit TRBD1. The germline CDR1 and CDR2 sequences are MDHEN and SYDVKM. The V and J ends lost 4 bases and 4 bases, in that order; junction bases with no gene match: 17. The CDR3 runs to 18 residues. The chain's CDR3 is CASSSPYDRAGTGYEQYF. The CDR3, as DNA: TGTGCCAGCAGTTCCCCTTATGACCGAGCCGGGACAGGGTACGAGCAGTACTTC.

In this sample, this clone turned up once. This chain connects TRBV2 to TRBJ2-5; 9 nucleotides align to TRBD2. The CDR3 is 15 residues long. The V gene end was trimmed by 8 bases and the J gene end by 4 bases; junction bases not matched to a gene: 11. Germline V lookup: CDR1 SNHLY, CDR2 FYNNEI. The CDR3, as DNA: TGTGCCAGCTCTAATCAGCGGGGGGTGGTAGAGACCCAGTACTTC. Translating gives CASSNQRGVVETQYF.

In its sample, this clone was seen once. V is TRBV6-6 and J is TRBJ1-1, with 8 nucleotides matching TRBD1. The CDR3 runs 12 residues. In germline, CDR1 is MNHNY, CDR2 SVGAGI (reference sequence). The trim removed 4 bases at V and 11 bases at J, leaving 6 bases unmatched. CDR3 region: CASSFYRGKAFF. For the CDR3, the DNA is TGTGCCAGCAGTTTCTACAGGGGGAAGGCTTTCTTT.

The table lists this clone with a few counts. V usage is TRBV19 and J usage is TRBJ1-5, with D tentatively TRBD1 (6 bases). Trimming pared 6 bases from V and 2 bases from J, leaving 14 bases between. Germline CDR1 reads LNHDA; CDR2 reads SQIVND (reference sequence). The CDR3 sequence is 15 residues long. CDR3 in amino acids: CASRNRDVGNQPQHF. DNA for the CDR3: TGTGCCAGTAGGAACAGGGATGTTGGCAATCAGCCCCAGCATTTT.

The chain employs TRBV5-1 and TRBJ2-5; 8 bases agree with TRBD1. V shed 3 bases and J 3 bases; nucleotides not matched to a gene: 10. CDR3 length: 16 residues. Per the germline V gene, CDR1 is SGHRS and CDR2 is YFSETQ. The CDR3 protein is CASSSGWVDREETQYF. The DNA of the CDR3 is TGCGCCAGCAGCTCCGGGTGGGTGGACAGGGAAGAGACCCAGTACTTC.

The chain employs TRBV5-1 and TRBJ2-3; 9 bases fit TRBD2. CDR3 length: 15 residues. The V gene end was trimmed by 4 bases and the J gene end by 4 bases; junction bases not matched to a gene: 7. Germline-derived CDR1 and CDR2 are SGHRS and YFSETQ. The CDR3 nucleotides are TGCGCCAGCAGCCGGTGGGGCGGGGGGGCAGATACGCAGTATTTT. Residues: CASSRWGGGADTQYF.

The rearrangement links TRBV6-5 to TRBJ2-7; 7 bases fit TRBD1. The CDR3 totals 11 residues. Germline CDR1 is MNHEY and CDR2 is SVGAGI. Losses at the gene ends were 5 bases for V and 12 bases for J; bases not matched to a gene: 7. In nucleotides, the CDR3 is TGTGCCAGCAGTAACAGACAGGGTCGGTACTTC. This sequence encodes CASSNRQGRYF.

The genes are TRBV19 and TRBJ2-3; possibly TRBD1 for D (5 bases). The CDR3 has 14 amino acids. Trimming removed 1 base from V and 2 bases from J, with 7 bases in between. The germline V gene encodes CDR1 LNHDA and CDR2 SQIVND (reference sequence). CDR3 nucleotide sequence: TGTGCCAGTAGTATAGGACAGCCCACAGATACGCAGTATTTT. Its protein product is CASSIGQPTDTQYF.

The V call is TRBV11-2, the J call TRBJ2-3; 7 bases map to TRBD1. The V and J ends lost 2 bases and 2 bases, in that order; junction bases with no gene match: 7. The V gene's germline CDR1 is SGHAT and CDR2 FQNNGV. There are 16 residues in the CDR3. Here the CDR3 reads CASSLTGTASTDTQYF. As DNA, the CDR3 is TGTGCCAGCAGCTTAACCGGGACAGCTTCCACAGATACGCAGTATTTT.

On this clone itself: This same CDR3 is encoded by further DNA sequences in the sample. This chain connects TRBV10-3 to TRBJ2-5, with D perhaps TRBD1 (6 bases). Germline CDR1 is ENHRY and CDR2 is SYGVKD. Trimming left V 3 bases short and J 3 bases short, with 8 bases between. The CDR3 totals 13 residues. The CDR3, as DNA: TGTGCCATCAGTGAATACAGGGAAGAGACCCAGTACTTC. This sequence encodes CAISEYREETQYF.

V gene TRBV7-9 combines with J gene TRBJ1-2; no firm D call. Per the germline V gene, CDR1 is SEHNR and CDR2 is FQNEAQ (reference sequence). The CDR3 length is 15 residues. Trimming removed 1 base at V and 8 bases at J, with 17 bases between. DNA of the CDR3: TGTGCCAGCAGCTTAGGCGTATCTAACATGAGGGGCTACACCTTC. This translates into CASSLGVSNMRGYTF.